This TCR beta chain was documented in a study of T cell clones after liver transplantation. Overall study context: In this trial, immunosuppression withdrawal was attempted within 2 years of liver transplant. TCRbeta sequencing after a pre-transplant mixed lymphocyte reaction identified graft-donor-reactive clones, later tracked in post-transplant blood. HCV positivity affected three of eight recipients; the rest lacked autoimmune or viral indications. Tolerance: complete withdrawal held at least one year, liver enzymes staying within twice normal.

TCRdb keeps only in-frame clones here, not all; method: immunoSEQ multiplex PCR. The data contain just over 60,000 clones, about 70% of them singletons. This TCR came from a human donor who received a liver transplant. The sample was CD4+ T cells from blood, taken before liver transplant.

Here the CDR3 reads CASSQDLDRDSHRNTIYF. CDR3 sequence (DNA): TGTGCCAGCAGCCAAGATCTCGACCGGGACAGCCACCGGAACACCATATATTTT. This chain connects TRBV4-2 to TRBJ1-3; 7 nucleotides agree with TRBD1. This CDR3 has 18 amino acids. The V segment lost 0 bases and the J segment 7 bases; nucleotides outside the gene matches: 15. Germline CDR1 LGHNA, CDR2 YNFKEQ.